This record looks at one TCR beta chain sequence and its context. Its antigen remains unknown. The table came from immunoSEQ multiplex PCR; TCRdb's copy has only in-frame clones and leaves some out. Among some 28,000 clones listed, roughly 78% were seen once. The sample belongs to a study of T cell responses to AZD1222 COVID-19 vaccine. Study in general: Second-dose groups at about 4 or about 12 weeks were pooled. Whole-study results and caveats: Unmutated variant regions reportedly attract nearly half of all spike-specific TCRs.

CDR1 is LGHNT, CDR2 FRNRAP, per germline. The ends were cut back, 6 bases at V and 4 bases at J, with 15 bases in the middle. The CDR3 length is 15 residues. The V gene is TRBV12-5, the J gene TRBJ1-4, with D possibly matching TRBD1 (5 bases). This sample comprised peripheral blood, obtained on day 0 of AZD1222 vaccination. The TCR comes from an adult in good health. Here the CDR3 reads CASGRRLGHNEKLFF. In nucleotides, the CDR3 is TGTGCTAGTGGCCGCCGGTTGGGGCATAATGAAAAACTGTTTTTT.